This is a list of T cell receptor beta chains from one sample in a study of cytomegalovirus exposure and HLA in healthy donors. Produced via immunoSEQ multiplex PCR; TCRdb's table is partial and in-frame only. This table has hundreds of thousands of clones, about 80% appearing once. Sequencing input: PBMCs. The source of these receptors is a woman aged 55-70 years in good health and CMV-seropositive. Each CDR3 is given with its conserved first and last residue. Fields, in order: D gene, J gene, V gene, clone size, CDR3 protein, CDR3 DNA. The D gene is left open where the match is weak. For some rows the clone size is stated as once, few or many, or as a class when expanded; others skip it.

>TRBD1|TRBJ1-2|TRBV28|few
CASSLSSLWDRGFRYGYTF
TGTGCCAGCAGTTTAAGTAGTTTATGGGACAGGGGTTTTCGTTATGGCTACACCTTC
>.|TRBJ1-1|TRBV10-3|.
CAAGGIDTEAFF
TGTGCCGCGGGGGGTATCGACACTGAAGCTTTCTTT
>TRBD1|TRBJ1-2|TRBV5-1|.
CASSLELDRSYTF
TGCGCCAGCAGCTTGGAGTTGGACAGGAGCTACACCTTC
>.|TRBJ1-1|TRBV18|.
CASSPPGVNTEAFF
TGTGCCAGCTCACCACCAGGAGTGAACACTGAAGCTTTCTTT
>.|TRBJ2-1|TRBV5-1|.
CASRSPGAPSHSSYNEQFF
TGCGCCAGCAGGTCTCCTGGAGCGCCCAGTCATAGCTCCTACAATGAGCAGTTCTTC
>TRBD1|TRBJ1-3|TRBV5-4|.
CASSLGDRGVDTIYF
TGTGCCAGCAGCTTAGGGGACAGGGGTGTGGACACCATATATTTT
>.|TRBJ1-5|TRBV28|.
CASRSPGGGLQPQHF
TGTGCCAGCAGAAGCCCGGGAGGGGGGCTTCAGCCCCAGCATTTT
>.|TRBJ1-1|TRBV7-9|.
CSSSFNEGGGDTEAFF
TGTTCCAGCAGCTTTAATGAGGGGGGAGGGGACACTGAAGCTTTCTTT
>TRBD1|TRBJ2-7|TRBV18|.
CASSPPGQVPLYEQYF
TGTGCCAGCTCACCACCGGGACAGGTCCCACTCTACGAGCAGTACTTC
>TRBD2|TRBJ2-3|TRBV7-2|.
CASSWRGSSGGSTDTQYF
TGTGCCAGCAGCTGGCGGGGGTCTAGCGGAGGGAGCACAGATACGCAGTATTTT
>TRBD2|TRBJ2-1|TRBV7-8|.
CASSPPPGGKGGNEQFF
TGTGCCAGCAGCCCCCCCCCGGGAGGTAAGGGAGGCAATGAGCAGTTCTTC
>TRBD2|TRBJ2-3|TRBV5-1|.
CASSPAAGNTDTQYF
TGCGCCAGCAGCCCGGCAGCGGGAAACACAGATACGCAGTATTTT
>TRBD1|TRBJ1-2|TRBV5-8|.
CASSRQGAFGYTF
TGTGCCAGCAGCCGACAGGGGGCCTTTGGCTACACCTTC
>.|TRBJ1-1|TRBV7-9|.
CASSSNEGQSYPGTEAFF
TGTGCCAGCAGCTCCAACGAAGGACAGTCATACCCCGGGACTGAAGCTTTCTTT
>.|TRBJ1-2|TRBV10-2|.
CASSESAGNGGYTF
TGCGCCAGCAGTGAGTCGGCGGGGAACGGTGGCTACACCTTC
>TRBD2|TRBJ2-1|TRBV5-1|.
CASSLSLAGGYNEQFF
TGCGCCAGCAGCTTGTCACTAGCGGGAGGCTACAATGAGCAGTTCTTC
>.|TRBJ2-3|TRBV5-1|.
CASSSSHTQYF
TGCGCCAGCAGCTCGTCCCATACGCAGTATTTT
>.|TRBJ1-1|TRBV15|.
CATSVRQPRDTEAFF
TGTGCCACCAGCGTCCGACAGCCTCGGGACACTGAAGCTTTCTTT
>TRBD2|TRBJ2-1|TRBV30|.
CAWSVGSGMGNEQFF
TGTGCCTGGAGTGTCGGTAGCGGGATGGGCAATGAGCAGTTCTTC
>.|TRBJ1-5|TRBV19|.
CASSIGYSIDQPQHF
TGTGCCAGTAGTATAGGGTACAGTATCGATCAGCCCCAGCATTTT
>TRBD1|TRBJ1-5|TRBV23-1|.
CASRGDRAFCQPQHF
TGCGCCAGCAGGGGGGACAGGGCGTTTTGTCAGCCCCAGCATTTT
>TRBD1|TRBJ2-5|TRBV5-4|.
CASSARTGGGETQYF
TGTGCCAGCAGCGCACGGACAGGGGGCGGTGAGACCCAGTACTTC
>.|TRBJ2-7|TRBV19|.
CASRVGTRGHYEQYF
TGTGCCAGTAGGGTGGGGACTCGTGGGCACTACGAGCAGTACTTC
>.|TRBJ1-2|TRBV27|.
CASIPSWLGDNYGYTF
TGTGCCAGCATCCCTTCGTGGTTAGGAGATAACTATGGCTACACCTTC
>.|TRBJ1-1|TRBV5-1|once
CASSLDREGSFF
TGCGCCAGCAGCTTGGATCGGGAGGGGTCTTTCTTT
>TRBD2|TRBJ2-3|TRBV5-1|.
CASSLSRLAAPDTQYF
TGCGCCAGCAGCTTGTCTAGGCTAGCGGCGCCAGATACGCAGTATTTT
>TRBD2|TRBJ2-1|TRBV28|.
CASSGTSGLNEQFF
TGTGCCAGCAGTGGGACTAGCGGTCTCAATGAGCAGTTCTTC